Sequencing of this T cell receptor beta chain was carried out in a study of T-cell reconstitution after alpha-beta-depleted transplantation in children (dated by TCRdb to about 2016). With respect to the entire study: Using TCR repertoire profiling, the study quantitatively followed how T-cell immune reconstitution unfolded in children after TCRalphabeta/CD19-depleted allogeneic hematopoietic cell transplantation.

CDR1 and CDR2 were assigned from the germline V gene as SGHTA and FQGTGA. V and J are truncated by 3 bases and 5 bases respectively, leaving an intervening sequence of 13 bases. The cysteine opens and the phenylalanine closes a CDR3 of 15 amino acids. Kept here is only the CDR3 DNA, which spans 45 bases and is read in frame from base 1. In its sample, this clonotype was seen many times. This clone's antigen is unknown. No per-base quality is available; no much larger clone lies one base away. Sample treatment or condition, as interpreted from the label and publication: allogeneic hematopoietic cell transplantation with graft depleted of TCRalphabeta T cells and CD19 B cells. The transplant recipients were children given TCRalphabeta/CD19-depleted allogeneic hematopoietic cell grafts. Library preparation was by PCR. TCRdb lists the instrument as Illumina HiSeq 2500. To normalize quantification of the TCRbeta repertoire, the TCR libraries were built with molecular barcoding that relied on unique molecular identifiers. The public reads were reprocessed in TCRdb via fastp at Q25 and MiXCR, keeping in-frame beta chains. Every distinct CDR3 protein forms one entry, paired with its most common genes and DNA. This sample is represented by about 600,000 distinct CDR3 sequences; roughly 23% of them were singletons. Around 14% of the sample rests with the top ten.

Study-level results and caveats: The frequencies of hyperexpanded clones fell over the following months, and after one year, T-cell counts and TCRbeta diversity were mostly attributed to newly produced T cells. The high TCRbeta diversity at day 60 in some patients was ascribed to recipient T cells and intrathymic progenitors that had survived conditioning. The apparently early recovery of alphabetaT-cell counts about two months after transplant reportedly depended on only several hundred rapidly expanded clones that came from non-depleted graft cells.

Recombination connected TRBV7-3 to TRBJ1-4; the D gene is perhaps TRBD1, on 5 matching bases. Sequences were derived from PBMCs, mostly from graft donor cells, sampled 360 days after TCRalphabeta/CD19-depleted stem cell transplant. The receptor's source is a boy younger than two who had a stem cell transplant for acute myeloid leukemia, so the T cells may come from the graft donor. The CDR3 here reads CASSLGPSDNEKLFF. Here is the DNA: TGTGCCAGCAGCTTGGGACCGAGCGACAATGAAAAACTGTTTTTT.